This paragraph covers one TCR beta chain sequence. Libraries were prepared by immunoSEQ multiplex PCR; TCRdb keeps only in-frame clonotypes and omits some of them. The data hold about 28,000 clones, with roughly 89% observed a single time. V was trimmed by 3 bases and J by 3 bases, leaving 15 bases between them. The CDR3 spans 15 residues. Germline V gives CDR1 SGDLS, CDR2 YYNGEE. The sample is drawn from a study of T cells after posttransplantation cyclophosphamide. The chain is built from TRBV9 and TRBJ2-5; the D gene is possibly TRBD2 (7 bases). The source material was PBMCs. This clonotype was obtained from a man aged 45 to 65. In DNA form, the CDR3 reads TGTGCCAGCAGCGGGTTCGGCGGGGGCGAAGAGACCCAGTACTTC. Residues: CASSGFGGGEETQYF.